This T cell receptor (beta chain) was captured in a study of shared clonotypes between healthy human individuals. Overall study: Researchers assigned three CD4 naive, three CD4 memory, two CD8 naive and one CD8 memory plate to each donor. Broader study findings: A handful of donors had roughly 5% of their naive CD4 clonotypes in common.

For this clone: Its antigen is as yet unknown.

Generated by immunoSEQ multiplex PCR, the TCRdb table keeps only in-frame clones and is missing some. Of roughly 700,000 clones listed, 74% were seen once; the top ten hold approximately 1.6%. The germline V gene encodes CDR1 LNHDA and CDR2 SQIVND (reference sequence). The CDR3 sequence is 14 residues long. V lost 4 bases and J 0 bases, leaving 9 bases between the germline ends. The genes are TRBV19 and TRBJ1-2; D is ambiguous. Material: memory CD4+ T cells sorted from blood. The sample's subset: CD45RA-negative fraction. The sequence came from a young woman in good health. The CDR3 nucleotides are TGTGCCAGTAGTAAGGCGGCAGCTAACTATGGCTACACCTTC. Translating gives CASSKAAANYGYTF. The whole variable domain, filled in from reference TRBV19 and TRBJ1-2, reads DGGITQSPKYLFRKEGQNVTLSCEQNLNHDAMYWYRQDPGQGLRLIYYSQIVNDFQKGDIAEGYSVSREKKESFPLTVTSAQKNPTAFYLCASSKAAANYGYTFGSGTRLTVV.